These 25 T cell receptor beta chains originate from one sample sequenced in a study of PD-1 blockade in classical Hodgkin lymphoma. The assay was immunoSEQ multiplex PCR, and TCRdb's table has in-frame clones only and misses some. The sample lists more than 40,000 clones, 78% occurring once. Described time point: cycle 4 day 1 (C4D1), after less than 7 weeks of nivolumab. All trial patients relapsed after autologous stem cell transplantation. Sequenced here: peripheral blood mononuclear cells (PBMCs), sampled before the fourth cycle of nivolumab. The receptor source for this set is a human donor with classical Hodgkin lymphoma.

This clone was recorded a few times. The chain couples TRBV10-3 to TRBJ2-5, with a possible D match to TRBD1 (5 bases). The CDR3 contains 15 residues. The germline gives CDR1 ENHRY, CDR2 SYGVKD. The ends were cut back, 6 bases at V and 2 bases at J, with 16 bases in the middle. CDR3 protein: CAISFDSQSQETQYF. The CDR3, as DNA: TGTGCCATCAGCTTCGACAGCCAATCTCAAGAGACCCAGTACTTC.

There are a few counts of this clone. This rearrangement joins TRBV9 to TRBJ2-3; the match to TRBD1 covers 9 bases. The germline V gene has CDR1 SGDLS and CDR2 YYNGEE. This CDR3 region has 16 residues. Trimming took 2 bases from V and 4 from J; bases not matched to a gene: 8. The CDR3 here is CASSVMDRGSADTQYF. The CDR3, as DNA: TGTGCCAGCAGCGTGATGGACAGGGGAAGTGCAGATACGCAGTATTTT. Based on the CDR3 plus reference TRBV9 and TRBJ2-3, the full variable domain is DSGVTQTPKHLITATGQRVTLRCSPRSGDLSVYWYQQSLDQGLQFLIQYYNGEERAKGNILERFSAQQFPDLHSELNLSSLELGDSALYFCASSVMDRGSADTQYFGPGTRLTVL.

The chain links TRBV10-2 to TRBJ2-6; D remains unclear. Looked up from germline, CDR1 is WSHSY and CDR2 is SAAADI. The CDR3 is 15 residues long. V shed 4 bases and J shed 4 bases, with 11 bases lying between them. The CDR3 sequence is CASSGAATGANVLTF. The CDR3 bases are TGCGCCAGCAGTGGTGCGGCGACAGGGGCCAACGTCCTGACTTTC.

This clone has a handful of counts. The chain combines TRBV7-2 with TRBJ1-1; D might be TRBD1 (5 bases). The CDR3 spans 13 residues. The germline gives CDR1 SGHTA, CDR2 FQGNSA. The germline V and J ends were trimmed by 2 bases and 8 bases, with 12 bases remaining between them. The CDR3: CASSLPQVLEAFF. The DNA of the CDR3 is TGTGCCAGCAGCTTACCACAGGTCCTCGAAGCTTTCTTT.

J is TRBJ1-1 and V is TRBV2; 7 bases line up with TRBD1. The CDR3 is 14 amino acids. The ends lost 5 bases at V and 3 bases at J; junction bases unmatched: 6. Germline values: CDR1 SNHLY, CDR2 FYNNEI. The CDR3 region is CASSKRQGDTEAFF. The CDR3 region has the DNA TGTGCCAGCAGTAAAAGACAGGGAGACACTGAAGCTTTCTTT.

The V and J genes are TRBV5-1 and TRBJ2-1; 7 bases map to TRBD1. CDR3 length: 14 residues. Unmatched junction bases numbered 9, after V lost 4 bases and J lost 8 bases. Looked up from germline, CDR1 is SGHRS and CDR2 is YFSETQ. This CDR3 reads CASSVRQGTHEQFF. DNA for the CDR3: TGCGCCAGCAGCGTTCGACAGGGCACCCATGAGCAGTTCTTC.

V and J are TRBV30 and TRBJ2-2; 7 positions agree with TRBD2. V was clipped by 3 bases and J by 7 bases; unmatched bases: 11. The CDR3 covers 15 residues. Per the germline V gene, CDR1 is GTSNPN and CDR2 is SVGIG (reference sequence). The CDR3 loop reads CAWSPGLVHRGELFF. In nucleotides, the CDR3 is TGTGCCTGGAGCCCCGGACTAGTCCACCGCGGGGAGCTGTTTTTT.

V and J are TRBV7-9 and TRBJ1-1, with TRBD1 as a possible D gene (6 bases). The V end was cut by 0 bases, the J end by 3 bases, with 8 bases between. There are 14 residues in the CDR3. Germline V gives CDR1 SEHNR, CDR2 FQNEAQ (reference sequence). The CDR3 DNA follows: TGTGCCAGCAGCTTAGCGAGGGGGGACACTGAAGCTTTCTTT. This encodes CASSLARGDTEAFF.

This rearrangement joins TRBV10-3 to TRBJ2-1; tentatively, D is TRBD2 (6 bases). Per the germline V gene, CDR1 is ENHRY and CDR2 is SYGVKD. V lost 3 bases, J lost 9 bases, and 15 bases lay in between. This CDR3 comprises 14 residues. CDR3 bases: TGTGCCATCAGTGATGGCGGGGTACAGAGTGAGCAGTTCTTC. Translating it yields CAISDGGVQSEQFF.

V usage is TRBV18 and J usage is TRBJ1-2; D gene uncertain. The length of the CDR3 is 12 residues. V lost 6 bases and J 8 bases, leaving 13 bases between the germline ends. Germline-derived CDR1 and CDR2 are KGHSH and LQKENI. DNA of the CDR3: TGTGCCAGCTCCGATCAAACGGGAGGCTACACCTTC. It is translated as CASSDQTGGYTF.

This clone has a single count. The V and J genes are TRBV11-3 and TRBJ1-6; D unresolved. The V and J ends lost 2 bases and 5 bases respectively, with 13 bases between them. The CDR3 runs 16 residues. Germline V gene data show CDR1 as SGHNT and CDR2 as YENEEA. Written as DNA, the CDR3 is TGTGCCAGCAGCTTATTGGGTAATTCCGATAATTCACCCCTCCACTTT. It codes for CASSLLGNSDNSPLHF.

The J gene is TRBJ1-1, the V gene TRBV7-9; a possible D gene is TRBD1 (5 bases). V was cut by 5 bases and J by 0 bases, with 13 bases left in between. The CDR3 contains 15 residues. CDR1 and CDR2 (germline): SEHNR, FQNEAQ (reference sequence). CDR3 in amino acids: CASSPTATVNTEAFF. The CDR3 bases are TGTGCCAGCAGCCCCACGGCGACAGTGAACACTGAAGCTTTCTTT.

This chain connects TRBV5-1 to TRBJ1-2; D perhaps matches TRBD1 (6 bases). This CDR3 has 20 residues. The germline V and J ends were trimmed by 2 bases and 8 bases, with 34 bases remaining between them. CDR1 and CDR2 (germline): SGHRS, YFSETQ. CDR3 bases: TGCGCCAGCAGCTTTTCATCAGGGGCCCTCCAAGGGCGTGACGAAGGGGGCTACACCTTC. Its translation is CASSFSSGALQGRDEGGYTF.

The chain joins TRBV5-4 to TRBJ2-1, with D uncertain. V was shortened by 1 base and J by 0 bases, with 8 bases between the two germline ends. The CDR3 has 15 residues. Per germline, CDR1 SGHNT and CDR2 YYREEE (reference sequence). CDR3 DNA: TGTGCCAGCAGCTTGCCCGGAAGCTCCTACAATGAGCAGTTCTTC. Translation gives CASSLPGSSYNEQFF.

The chain recombines TRBV19 with TRBJ2-2; weak D call: TRBD1 (6 bases). Per germline, CDR1 LNHDA and CDR2 SQIVND (reference sequence). V dropped 5 bases and J dropped 7 bases, with 14 bases sitting between them. The CDR3 length is 14 residues. CDR3 coding DNA: TGTGCCAGTAGTCGCCAGGGGAGTGTCGGGGAGCTGTTTTTT. As protein: CASSRQGSVGELFF.

The chain combines TRBV19 with TRBJ2-5, with 7 bases that match TRBD2. The V and J ends lost 6 bases and 6 bases, in that order; junction bases with no gene match: 13. CDR1 and CDR2 (germline): LNHDA, SQIVND (reference sequence). This CDR3 region has 15 residues. Here the CDR3 reads CASSGGRALSKTQYF. In nucleotides, the CDR3 is TGTGCCAGTAGCGGGGGGAGGGCCCTCAGTAAGACCCAGTACTTC. Based on the CDR3 plus reference TRBV19 and TRBJ2-5, the full variable domain is DGGITQSPKYLFRKEGQNVTLSCEQNLNHDAMYWYRQDPGQGLRLIYYSQIVNDFQKGDIAEGYSVSREKKESFPLTVTSAQKNPTAFYLCASSGGRALSKTQYFGPGTRLLVL.

CDR3 coding DNA: TGCGCCAGCAGCCGTGAGCCGCGACTAGCTAGCACAGATACGCAGTATTTT. Amino acid sequence: CASSREPRLASTDTQYF. The chain recombines TRBV4-3 with TRBJ2-3, with TRBD2 matching over 7 bases. CDR1 LGHNA and CDR2 YSLEER come from the germline V gene. After removal of 4 bases from V and 0 bases from J, the junction contained 10 bases not matched to a gene. The CDR3 has 17 residues.

This clone was observed once. The CDR3 DNA reads as TGCGCCAGCAGCCGCGGAGGGGTTCAAGGGGGAGAGACCCAGTACTTC. Translating it yields CASSRGGVQGGETQYF. The chain links TRBV5-1 to TRBJ2-5; D could derive from TRBD1 or TRBD2 (6 bases each). CDR3 length equals 16 residues. CDR1 SGHRS and CDR2 YFSETQ come from the germline V gene. V gave up 4 bases and J gave up 4 bases, with 20 bases separating them.

This clone was recorded only once. This rearrangement joins TRBV5-1 to TRBJ2-3; D gene ambiguous. V lost 1 base to trimming and J lost 6 bases, with 3 bases between them. CDR3 length: 11 residues. Germline lookup yields CDR1 SGHRS and CDR2 YFSETQ. CDR3 sequence reads: CASSLTDTQYF. The CDR3, as DNA: TGCGCCAGCAGCTTGACGGATACGCAGTATTTT.

The chain uses TRBV5-1 and TRBJ2-7; D might be TRBD1 (5 bases). V lost 4 bases to trimming and J lost 2 bases, with 13 bases between them. Germline V CDR1 and CDR2: SGHRS, YFSETQ. The CDR3 contains 14 residues. CDR3 residues: CASSPVGDPYEQYF. CDR3 in DNA: TGCGCCAGCAGCCCAGTAGGGGATCCCTACGAGCAGTACTTC.

CDR3 in DNA: TGCGCCAGCAGCCAAGTCGGGGGCGAGGGGAAAAACATTCAGTACTTC. It encodes CASSQVGGEGKNIQYF. This chain joins TRBV4-3 and TRBJ2-4; D is perhaps TRBD1 or TRBD2 (6 bases each). The V and J ends lost 1 base and 4 bases respectively, with 14 bases between them. Germline assignment: CDR1 LGHNA and CDR2 YSLEER. This CDR3 has 16 amino acids.

The chain is built from TRBV4-2 and TRBJ2-7; 8 nucleotides agree with TRBD1. The length of the CDR3 is 19 residues. In germline, CDR1 is LGHNA, CDR2 YNFKEQ. The trim removed 1 base at V and 2 bases at J, leaving 16 bases unmatched. CDR3 sequence reads: CASSQGYLPRGLKAYEQYF. CDR3 nucleotide sequence: TGTGCCAGCAGCCAAGGCTACCTACCCAGGGGGCTAAAGGCCTACGAGCAGTACTTC.

The V gene is TRBV7-3, the J gene TRBJ2-1; D remains ambiguous. The germline V gene encodes CDR1 SGHTA and CDR2 FQGTGA. V was clipped by 2 bases and J by 10 bases, with 12 bases between them. The length of the CDR3 is 13 residues. The CDR3 bases are TGTGCCAGCAGCTTAGCCGAGGTCAACGAGCAGTTCTTC. It codes for CASSLAEVNEQFF.

The DNA for the CDR3 is TGTGCCAGCAGTCCGGGACAGGGGGCTTGGGGCGGCTACACCTTC. Amino acids: CASSPGQGAWGGYTF. This chain connects TRBV27 to TRBJ1-2; 12 bases are a match to TRBD1. The CDR3 runs to 15 residues. In germline, CDR1 is MNHEY, CDR2 SMNVEV (reference sequence). Germline trimming cut 5 bases from V and 8 bases from J; bases unmatched to any gene: 9.

The CDR3 nucleotides read TGTGCCAGTAGCCTTCCCAGGGCTTGGGGGACTCGTGGCTACACCTTC. Residues: CASSLPRAWGTRGYTF. The chain couples TRBV19 to TRBJ1-2; D perhaps matches TRBD1 (5 bases). This CDR3 comprises 16 residues. V lost 6 bases to trimming and J lost 7 bases, with 24 bases between them. Per the germline V gene, CDR1 is LNHDA and CDR2 is SQIVND (reference sequence).